The next 5 T cell receptor beta chains were all read from a single sample in a study of vaccination and CD4 T cells after COVID-19. These TCRs' antigens remain unknown. The Oncomine TCR Beta short-read assay was applied to DNA of cultured CD4+ T cells. TCRdb used MiXCR to reprocess the PCR reads, holding one entry per CDR3 protein. The repertoire consists of about 7,900 distinct CDR3 sequences, with less than 25% occurring once and the leading ten covering around a fifth. As for treatment: roughly ten-day PBMC culture with coronavirus spike peptide pools or control peptides (ViraFEST assay). Specimen: CD4+ T cells from blood, cultured in vitro, collected after SARS-CoV-2 vaccination. The source of these receptors is a human donor who had recovered from COVID-19.

The table lists this clonotype with a count of one. The CDR3 DNA is TGTGCCAGCGGTCCAACAGGGGTTTCACGCAATGAGCAGTTCTTC. Amino acids: CASGPTGVSRNEQFF. This chain uses TRBV27 with TRBJ2-1; 7 bases match TRBD1. The junction had 13 bases not matched to a gene; V was cut back by 8 bases and J by 6 bases. CDR3 length: 15 amino acids. Germline CDR1 and CDR2: MNHEY and SMNVEV (reference sequence).

The chain couples TRBV7-3 to TRBJ2-3; 11 bases fit TRBD2. Per germline, CDR1 SGHTA and CDR2 FQGTGA. This CDR3 has 17 residues. J gave up 4 bases and V 3 bases, and 9 bases lay outside the gene matches. The CDR3 region has the DNA TGTGCCAGCAGCTTTCTCCCTAGCGGGGGGAGAGCAGATACGCAGTATTTT. It yields the protein CASSFLPSGGRADTQYF.

This chain joins TRBV2 and TRBJ2-7, with D unresolved. The CDR3 has 14 amino acids. In germline, CDR1 is SNHLY, CDR2 FYNNEI. V was clipped by 8 bases and J by 0 bases, with 14 bases between them. CDR3 protein: CASLPRRDSYEQYF. The CDR3 nucleotides read TGTGCCAGCCTACCCCGGCGAGACTCCTACGAGCAGTACTTC.

This clonotype rates as medium-sized. V usage is TRBV28 and J usage is TRBJ1-2; 8 bases fit TRBD1. Germline assignment: CDR1 MDHEN and CDR2 SYDVKM. This CDR3 contains 14 residues. Germline trimming cut 1 base from V and 7 bases from J; bases unmatched to any gene: 5. The chain's CDR3 is CASSLFQQGVGYTF. The CDR3 DNA reads TGTGCCAGCAGTTTATTTCAACAGGGGGTTGGCTACACCTTC.

This clonotype is labeled medium-sized (0.01 to 0.1%). The chain has TRBV28 and TRBJ2-5, with TRBD2 identical over 14 bases. V lost 5 bases and J lost 4; bases outside the gene matches: 6. CDR3 length equals 16 residues. Germline CDR1 MDHEN, CDR2 SYDVKM. CDR3 protein: CASSPPTSGRGETQYF. The DNA for the CDR3 is TGTGCCAGCAGTCCTCCGACTAGCGGGAGGGGAGAGACCCAGTACTTC.